A single sample gave rise to the 17 T cell receptor beta chains below, sequenced in a study of metastatic and nonmetastatic thyroid tumors. TCRdb re-clonotyped the PCR reads through MiXCR. The sample records under 9,000 clones, over 35% being singletons. Patients underwent thyroid surgery, and none had received any treatment before it. The sample comprised tumor tissue. These receptors originate from a male donor with papillary thyroid cancer or a benign thyroid nodule (not recorded which). Some clones in this sample may be carry-over from other donors' samples.

The chain combines TRBV20-1 with TRBJ2-1; 7 bases fit TRBD2. V dropped 0 bases and J dropped 3; count of bases not matched to a gene: 2. CDR1 and CDR2 from the germline V gene are DFQATT and SNEGSKA (reference sequence). The CDR3 extends over 14 amino acids. CDR3 sequence reads: CSARDGGSYNEQFF. DNA of the CDR3: TGCAGTGCTAGAGATGGCGGGAGCTACAATGAGCAGTTCTTC.

The J gene is TRBJ2-4, the V gene TRBV6-2 or TRBV6-3; D possibly corresponds to TRBD2 (6 bases). The ends were cut back, 4 bases at V and 8 bases at J, with 12 bases in the middle. The CDR3 consists of 13 residues. Germline V gene lookup returns CDR1 MNHEY and CDR2 SVGEGT. CDR3 protein: CASSFAERDIQYF. The CDR3 DNA follows: TGTGCCAGCAGTTTTGCGGAGCGGGACATTCAGTACTTC.

The chain recombines TRBV3-1 with TRBJ2-5; no clear D gene. V was shortened by 4 bases and J by 5 bases, with 5 bases between the two germline ends. The CDR3 runs 11 residues. Germline V gene sequence: CDR1 LGHDT, CDR2 YNNKEL (reference sequence). The CDR3 DNA sequence: TGTGCCAGCAGCCGATCCGAGACCCAGTACTTC. It is translated as CASSRSETQYF.

Within the sample, this clone is medium-sized. The V call is TRBV9, the J call TRBJ1-5; a possible D gene is TRBD1 (5 bases). The CDR3 is made up of 15 amino acids. V dropped 4 bases and J dropped 2 bases, with 13 bases sitting between them. Germline-derived CDR1 and CDR2 are SGDLS and YYNGEE. CDR3 protein: CASSLLGDGNQPQHF. The CDR3 region has the DNA TGTGCCAGCAGCCTCCTAGGGGACGGCAATCAGCCCCAGCATTTT.

This clone was picked up many times. At one of its ends the junction is not consistent with the germline gene, which may arise from a read error. The chain carries TRBV7-2 and TRBJ1-2; possibly TRBD1 for D (5 bases). The CDR3 consists of 14 residues. Germline CDR1 reads SGHTA; CDR2 reads FQGNSA. The CDR3, as DNA: TGTGCCGGCAGCTTAGACAGCCTTAACTATGGCTACACCTTC. Amino acids: CAGSLDSLNYGYTF.

The J gene is TRBJ1-3, the V gene TRBV6-6; possible D gene TRBD1, 5 bases. This CDR3 comprises 14 residues. The ends were cut back, 0 bases at V and 2 bases at J, with 5 bases in the middle. Looked up from germline, CDR1 is MNHNY and CDR2 is SVGAGI (reference sequence). The CDR3 DNA sequence: TGTGCCAGCAGTTACTCAGGGGCTGGAAACACCATATATTTT. Protein product: CASSYSGAGNTIYF.

There are a few counts of this clone. This chain uses TRBV4-3 with TRBJ1-1; D remains ambiguous. Trimming removed 0 bases at V and 5 bases at J, with 7 bases between. Germline CDR1 and CDR2: LGHNA and YSLEER. This CDR3 has 13 residues. The CDR3 reads CASSQDLVTEAFF. CDR3 DNA sequence: TGCGCCAGCAGCCAAGATTTGGTAACTGAAGCTTTCTTT.

This rearrangement joins TRBV13 to TRBJ2-6; possible D gene TRBD2, 6 bases. This CDR3 has 19 residues. The V end was cut by 6 bases, the J end by 12 bases, with 33 bases between. The germline gives CDR1 PRHDT, CDR2 FYEKMQ (reference sequence). The CDR3 region is CASRPRGTDTSSGSTVLTF. The CDR3 coding sequence is TGTGCCAGCAGGCCAAGGGGAACAGACACTAGCTCTGGGTCCACCGTCCTGACTTTC.

This clone is medium-sized in the sample. The V gene is TRBV3-1, the J gene TRBJ2-2; perhaps TRBD1 as D (6 bases). Germline CDR1 reads LGHDT; CDR2 reads YNNKEL (reference sequence). Trimming removed 2 bases from V and 6 bases from J, with 10 bases in between. CDR3 length: 14 residues. The CDR3 nucleotides read TGTGCCAGCAGCCAAAACAGGGCATCCGGGGAGCTGTTTTTT. Protein: CASSQNRASGELFF. Full variable domain (rest looked up from reference TRBV3-1 and TRBJ2-2): DTAVSQTPKYLVTQMGNDKSIKCEQNLGHDTMYWYKQDSKKFLKIMFSYNNKELIINETVPNRFSPKSPDKAHLNLHINSLELGDSAVYFCASSQNRASGELFFGEGSRLTVL.

This chain connects TRBV2 to TRBJ2-7, with D unclear. CDR1 and CDR2 (germline): SNHLY, FYNNEI. The CDR3 contains 14 residues. V lost 2 bases to trimming and J lost 0 bases, with 8 bases between them. The CDR3: CASSEPPSSYEQYF. Here the CDR3 DNA reads TGTGCCAGCAGTGAACCCCCGAGCTCCTACGAGCAGTACTTC.

This clone came up many times. The chain combines TRBV6-2 or TRBV6-3 with TRBJ1-2; the D is unclear. V was clipped by 9 bases and J by 2 bases, with 10 bases between them. Per the germline V gene, CDR1 is MNHEY and CDR2 is SVGEGT. CDR3 length equals 12 residues. The CDR3 spells CARERGNYGYTF. CDR3 bases: TGTGCCAGAGAAAGAGGGAACTATGGCTACACCTTC.

In its sample, this clone is medium-sized (0.01 to 0.1%). J is TRBJ2-5 and V is TRBV28; TRBD2 agrees at 13 bases. V shed 2 bases, J shed 4 bases, and the junction held 4 bases outside the gene matches. CDR3 size: 16 residues. Germline V gene sequence: CDR1 MDHEN, CDR2 SYDVKM. Written as DNA, the CDR3 is TGTGCCAGCAGTTTAATGACTAGCGGGAGGATAGAGACCCAGTACTTC. Amino acid sequence: CASSLMTSGRIETQYF.

The chain recombines TRBV29-1 with TRBJ2-7; D could derive from TRBD1 or TRBD2 (5 bases each). The V gene lost 5 bases and the J gene lost 0 bases, with 11 bases spanning the gap. Germline V lookup: CDR1 SQVTM, CDR2 ANQGSEA. This CDR3 spans 13 amino acids. CDR3 coding DNA: TGCAGCGTTTACGGGGCCAGCTCCTACGAGCAGTACTTC. This codes for CSVYGASSYEQYF.

This clone qualifies as large. The chain recombines TRBV24-1 with TRBJ2-7, with TRBD1 matching 10 bases. The CDR3 covers 15 residues. Per germline, CDR1 KGHDR and CDR2 SFDVKD. The ends lost 2 bases at V and 3 bases at J; junction bases unmatched: 3. The DNA of the CDR3 is TGTGCCACCAGTGATTCCCGGGACAGGGGCTACGAGCAGTACTTC. Translating it yields CATSDSRDRGYEQYF.

V usage is TRBV20-1 and J usage is TRBJ1-6, with unresolved D. The V gene lost 1 base and the J gene lost 9 bases, with 13 bases spanning the gap. The CDR3 extends over 14 amino acids. Per germline, CDR1 DFQATT and CDR2 SNEGSKA (reference sequence). This chain's CDR3 is CSARVEGFSSPLHF. In DNA, the CDR3 is TGCAGTGCTAGAGTCGAAGGGTTCAGTTCACCCCTCCACTTT.

This sequence joins TRBV7-9 and TRBJ2-7; perhaps TRBD1 as D (6 bases). Germline lookup yields CDR1 SEHNR and CDR2 FQNEAQ (reference sequence). The ends were cut back, 3 bases at V and 2 bases at J, with 14 bases in the middle. The CDR3 loop spans 15 amino acids. The DNA of the CDR3 is TGTGCCAGCAGCTTCGCCGGGACACCTCCCTACGAGCAGTACTTC. This sequence encodes CASSFAGTPPYEQYF.

The chain links TRBV20-1 to TRBJ1-2, with no clear D. V was shortened by 4 bases and J by 2 bases, with 11 bases between the two germline ends. Germline V gene data show CDR1 as DFQATT and CDR2 as SNEGSKA (reference sequence). The CDR3 runs to 13 residues. CDR3 protein: CSANDSRNYGYTF. For the CDR3, the DNA is TGCAGTGCTAACGATTCAAGGAACTATGGCTACACCTTC.